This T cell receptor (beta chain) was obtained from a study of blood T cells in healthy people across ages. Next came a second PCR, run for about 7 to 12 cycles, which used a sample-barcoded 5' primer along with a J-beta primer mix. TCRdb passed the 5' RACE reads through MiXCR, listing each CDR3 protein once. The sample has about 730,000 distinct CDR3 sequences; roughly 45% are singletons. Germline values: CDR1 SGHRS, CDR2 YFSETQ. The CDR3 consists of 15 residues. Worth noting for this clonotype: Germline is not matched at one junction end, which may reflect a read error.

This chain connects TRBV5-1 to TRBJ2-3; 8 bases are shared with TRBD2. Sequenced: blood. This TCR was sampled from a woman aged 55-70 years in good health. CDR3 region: CVSSLTSASTDTQYF. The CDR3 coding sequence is TGCGTCAGCAGCCTGACTAGCGCCAGCACAGATACGCAGTATTTT.